This TCR beta chain was sequenced in a study of blood T cell repertoires in COVID-19 (dated by TCRdb to 2019 to 2021). For the wider study: Collaborator samples came from the United States, Italy and Spain and covered acute and convalescent phases of COVID-19. The prospective study material was composed of cDNA or gDNA derived from T cells, B-cell-depleted T cells, or PBMCs. Subjects who had been exposed to COVID-19, were actively infected with it, or had recovered from it provided the deeply sampled blood TCRbeta repertoires that made up the dataset. The repertoires were released in a freely available public database intended as a resource for research on the immune response to SARS-CoV-2. Samples were obtained from the ongoing ImmuneRACE study (first 160 participants) and from about 1,300 subjects provided by 6 global collaborators. Nearly every sample came with metadata listing a de-identified subject ID, COVID-19 status, age in years and sex. Where available, HLA class I and class II types were obtained from metadata supplied by the sample provider rather than from assay-based typing. Summary of the overall study and its limitations: How much clinical and demographic metadata was included differed by source and by participant, and the metadata was provided uncurated.

TCRbeta CDR3 regions were amplified from genomic DNA using the immunoSEQ Assay, a bias-controlled multiplex PCR. Per the source publication's procedure: Nucleated cell counts per sample were estimated from amplification of reference gene primers within the assay. Sequence reads were collapsed and filtered to measure the absolute abundance of every unique TCRbeta CDR3 rearrangement. For each sample, productive Simpson clonality was calculated as the square root of Simpson's diversity index across productive rearrangements. TCRdb holds this immuneACCESS table with in-frame rearrangements only. Some clones are missing; in checked studies, unresolved V genes explain under half, and the rest has no known cause. That table furnishes V, J and clone size, whereas the DNA furnished D and trimming. This sample holds about 400,000 clones; around nine tenths were observed only once. The ten largest clones represent approximately 2% of the sample.

Enrolling through a virtual design, the prospective study's participants ranged in age from roughly 18 to 100 years and lived across around 25 United States geographic areas. In the prospective study, cohorts were assigned on the basis of participant-reported clinical history obtained from a screening survey and a study questionnaire. In the prospective study, mobile phlebotomists collected whole blood, serum and a nasopharyngeal or oropharyngeal swab from each participant. Prospective study participants could optionally give additional blood draws and questionnaires over an approximately 2-month period. Blood samples from the prospective study were shipped frozen or at room temperature prior to DNA extraction. Details on this clone: It has no known antigen specificity. No base quality information exists; no much larger clone differs at one position.

The TCR comes from a woman aged 18-29 years with acute COVID-19. The sample consisted of PBMCs or T cells enriched from blood (not recorded which).

The CDR3 sequence is CASSGGQENEKLFF. The DNA is as follows: TGTGCCAGCAGTGGGGGACAGGAAAATGAAAAACTGTTTTTT. The chain was built from TRBV13 and TRBJ1-4; the central 8 bases match TRBD1. The CDR3 goes from the cysteine to the phenylalanine over 14 residues. Left in the record is the CDR3 DNA by itself, 42 bases read in frame from the first base. CDR1 PRHDT and CDR2 FYEKMQ are derived from the germline V gene (reference sequence). After removal of 6 bases from V and 5 bases from J, the junction retains 5 bases not matched to a gene.